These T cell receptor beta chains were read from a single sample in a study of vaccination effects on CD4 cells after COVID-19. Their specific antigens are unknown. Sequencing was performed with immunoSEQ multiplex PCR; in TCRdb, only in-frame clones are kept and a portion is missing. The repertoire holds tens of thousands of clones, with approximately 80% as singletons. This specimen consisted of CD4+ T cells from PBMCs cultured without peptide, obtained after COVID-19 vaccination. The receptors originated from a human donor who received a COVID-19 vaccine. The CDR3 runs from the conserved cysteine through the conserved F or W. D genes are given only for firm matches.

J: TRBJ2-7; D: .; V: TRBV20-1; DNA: TGCAGTGCTAAGAGCGGCCACGAGCAGTACTTC; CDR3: CSAKSGHEQYF
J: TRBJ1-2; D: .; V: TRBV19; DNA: TGTGCCAGTAGTGAGCGGAACTATGGCTACACCTTC; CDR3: CASSERNYGYTF
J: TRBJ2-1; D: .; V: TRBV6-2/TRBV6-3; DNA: TGTGCCAGCAGTTACTCGTTGTGGGGGCCCGACAATGAGCAGTTCTTC; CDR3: CASSYSLWGPDNEQFF
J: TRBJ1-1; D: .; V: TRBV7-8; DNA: TGTGCCAGCAGCAAACCGGGGGCCACTGAAGCTTTCTTT; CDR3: CASSKPGATEAFF
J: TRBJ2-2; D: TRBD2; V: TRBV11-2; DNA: TGTGCCAGCAGCCCTGGCGGGAGTCGGGGCACCGGGGAGCTGTTTTTT; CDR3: CASSPGGSRGTGELFF
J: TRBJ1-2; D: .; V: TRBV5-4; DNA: TGTGCCAGCAGCTTAGGGGGACAAGCCTATGGCTACACCTTC; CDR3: CASSLGGQAYGYTF
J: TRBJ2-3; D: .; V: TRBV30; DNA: TGTGCCTGGACCCGGGTGGATGTGGATACGCAGTATTTT; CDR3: CAWTRVDVDTQYF
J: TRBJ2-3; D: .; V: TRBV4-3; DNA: TGCGCCAGCAGCCACACGACAGCCTCTCTTAGCACAGATACGCAGTATTTT; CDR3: CASSHTTASLSTDTQYF
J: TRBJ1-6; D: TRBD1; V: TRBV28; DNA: TGTGCCAGCAGTTTGGCGACAGGGCTGGTTTCACCCCTCCACTTT; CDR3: CASSLATGLVSPLHF
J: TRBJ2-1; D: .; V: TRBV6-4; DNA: TGTGCCAGCAGTGAACAGCCTCGCAATGAGCAGTTCTTC; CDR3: CASSEQPRNEQFF
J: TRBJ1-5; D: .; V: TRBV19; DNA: TGTGCCAGTAGAGGAAGCAATCAGCCCCAGCATTTT; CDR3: CASRGSNQPQHF